The next 29 T cell receptor beta chains were all read from a single sample in a study of T cell responses to AZD1222 COVID-19 vaccine. TCRdb's table, derived via immunoSEQ multiplex PCR, lists solely in-frame clones and lacks some. The table includes 100,000 to 150,000 clones, 88% detected once. This specimen was peripheral blood, taken on day 0 of AZD1222 vaccination. Receptors originate from an adult in good health.

V usage is TRBV5-3 and J usage is TRBJ2-2; 9 bases match TRBD1. TRBV5-3 is identified as an open reading frame with a role that is uncertain. The CDR3 is 20 residues long. J was trimmed by 7 bases and V by 4 bases; bases with no gene match: 23. This chain's CDR3 is CARSPSPNRGLNLRNGELFF. The CDR3 region has the DNA TGTGCCAGAAGCCCCAGCCCTAACAGGGGGCTGAATCTACGGAACGGGGAGCTGTTTTTT.

This chain links TRBV23-1 with TRBJ1-1; the D is unclear. TRBV23-1 is known as an ORF, though its function is uncertain. The CDR3 runs to 10 residues. V lost 7 bases to trimming and J lost 7 bases, with 7 bases between them. In DNA, the CDR3 is TGCGCCAGCATCCCCCTTGAAGCTTTCTTT. It codes for CASIPLEAFF.

This clone was seen a single time. This chain joins TRBV29-1 and TRBJ1-3; TRBD1 matches at 7 bases. V was clipped by 6 bases and J by 4 bases; unmatched bases: 9. Germline CDR1 reads SQVTM; CDR2 reads ANQGSEA. This CDR3 contains 14 residues. CDR3 sequence: CSVLTRGSGNTIYF. The CDR3, as DNA: TGCAGCGTCCTGACCAGGGGGTCAGGAAACACCATATATTTT.

This chain uses TRBV7-2 with TRBJ1-1; D is uncertain. This CDR3 region has 12 residues. V was pared by 1 base and J by 6 bases, with 6 bases between. Germline CDR1 reads SGHTA; CDR2 reads FQGNSA. For the CDR3, the DNA is TGTGCCAGCAGCTTAGGGTGGGCTGAAGCTTTCTTT. Translating it yields CASSLGWAEAFF.

The chain uses TRBV2 and TRBJ1-6; D is unresolved. There are 12 residues in the CDR3. V was pared by 5 bases and J by 5 bases, with 4 bases between. Germline assignment: CDR1 SNHLY and CDR2 FYNNEI. CDR3 sequence reads: CASSKDNSPLHF. The CDR3 nucleotides read TGTGCCAGCAGTAAGGATAATTCACCCCTCCACTTT. Supplemented by reference TRBV2 and TRBJ1-6, the full variable domain reads EPEVTQTPSHQVTQMGQEVILRCVPISNHLYFYWYRQILGQKVEFLVSFYNNEISEKSEIFDDQFSVERPDGSNFTLKIRSTKLEDSAMYFCASSKDNSPLHFGNGTRLTVT.

The V and J genes are TRBV6-5 and TRBJ2-3, with TRBD2 identical over 7 bases. The CDR3 runs to 14 residues. Unmatched junction bases numbered 5, after V lost 6 bases and J lost 2 bases. The V gene's germline CDR1 is MNHEY and CDR2 SVGAGI. This chain's CDR3 is CASRLGDYTDTQYF. The CDR3 DNA follows: TGTGCCAGCAGGCTAGGGGACTACACAGATACGCAGTATTTT.

The chain has TRBV7-2 and TRBJ2-2; TRBD1 aligns across 8 bases. This CDR3 is built from 16 residues. V dropped 5 bases and J dropped 0; count of bases not matched to a gene: 5. Germline V gives CDR1 SGHTA, CDR2 FQGNSA. CDR3 nucleotide sequence: TGTGCCAGCAGCCCACGGACAGGGACGAACACCGGGGAGCTGTTTTTT. This gives the protein CASSPRTGTNTGELFF. The whole variable domain, remainder taken from reference TRBV7-2 and TRBJ2-2, is GAGVSQSPSNKVTEKGKDVELRCDPISGHTALYWYRQSLGQGLEFLIYFQGNSAPDKSGLPSDRFSAERTGGSVSTLTIQRTQQEDSAVYLCASSPRTGTNTGELFFGEGSRLTVL.

The chain is built from TRBV5-5 and TRBJ2-7, with D possibly being TRBD1 (5 bases). Germline lookup yields CDR1 SGHKS and CDR2 YYEKEE (reference sequence). V shed 5 bases and J shed 3 bases, with 9 bases lying between them. CDR3 length: 12 residues. CDR3 DNA: TGTGCCAGCAGGGGCGACAGCTACGAGCAGTACTTC. Encoded protein: CASRGDSYEQYF.

This chain links TRBV18 with TRBJ1-1; 10 bases fit TRBD1. The CDR3 covers 15 residues. V was pared by 3 bases and J by 3 bases, with 4 bases of the junction left unmatched. Germline CDR1 KGHSH, CDR2 LQKENI. The CDR3 loop reads CASSPFGQGDTEAFF. Here the CDR3 DNA reads TGTGCCAGCTCACCCTTCGGACAGGGGGACACTGAAGCTTTCTTT.

The chain employs TRBV19 and TRBJ2-2; D may be TRBD2 (6 bases). The V and J ends lost 3 bases and 0 bases respectively, with 11 bases between them. Germline CDR1 reads LNHDA; CDR2 reads SQIVND (reference sequence). The CDR3 runs 16 residues. CDR3 nucleotide sequence: TGTGCCAGTAGTATCACGGGACTCCCGAACACCGGGGAGCTGTTTTTT. This gives the protein CASSITGLPNTGELFF.

The chain combines TRBV24-1 with TRBJ1-2; 8 bases are shared with TRBD1. Trimming removed 5 bases from V and 2 bases from J; junction bases left unmatched: 9. This CDR3 is 16 amino acids long. Germline CDR1 is KGHDR and CDR2 is SFDVKD. CDR3 in DNA: TGTGCCACCAGTGGACCGACAGGGGCGTTAAACTATGGCTACACCTTC. This codes for CATSGPTGALNYGYTF.

The rearrangement joins TRBV11-3 to TRBJ2-7; 10 nucleotides match TRBD1. The V gene's germline CDR1 is SGHNT and CDR2 YENEEA. The CDR3 is made up of 14 amino acids. The junction had 4 bases not matched to a gene; V was cut back by 1 base and J by 7 bases. This CDR3 is CASSLGQGAGEQYF. In DNA form, the CDR3 reads TGTGCCAGCAGCTTAGGACAGGGGGCGGGGGAGCAGTACTTC.

The chain couples TRBV19 to TRBJ1-4; TRBD1 aligns across 10 bases. Germline V gene sequence: CDR1 LNHDA, CDR2 SQIVND (reference sequence). CDR3 size: 15 residues. V lost 5 bases, J lost 12 bases, and 12 bases stayed unmatched. DNA of the CDR3: TGTGCCAGTAGTCAAGCCGGGACAGGGGAGGTAGAACTGTTTTTT. The encoded protein is CASSQAGTGEVELFF.

The chain recombines TRBV6-6 with TRBJ1-1, with unresolved D. The CDR3 has 13 residues. V lost 4 bases and J 1 base, leaving 7 bases between the germline ends. Germline values: CDR1 MNHNY, CDR2 SVGAGI (reference sequence). CDR3 sequence: CASSFSGNTEAFF. The CDR3 bases are TGTGCCAGCAGTTTCAGTGGGAACACTGAAGCTTTCTTT.

The chain combines TRBV18 with TRBJ2-7, with D possibly TRBD1 on 7 matching bases. Per the germline V gene, CDR1 is KGHSH and CDR2 is LQKENI. This CDR3 is 16 amino acids long. V was trimmed by 4 bases and J by 0 bases, leaving 16 bases between them. The CDR3 here is CASSRPRQGLSYEQYF. The CDR3 bases are TGTGCCAGCTCACGGCCTCGACAGGGACTCTCCTACGAGCAGTACTTC. Full variable domain (missing parts from reference TRBV18 and TRBJ2-7): NAGVMQNPRHLVRRRGQEARLRCSPMKGHSHVYWYRQLPEEGLKFMVYLQKENIIDESGMPKERFSAEFPKEGPSILRIQQVVRGDSAAYFCASSRPRQGLSYEQYFGPGTRLTVT.

The V gene is TRBV6-2 or TRBV6-3, the J gene TRBJ2-7; D not certain. This CDR3 is 12 amino acids long. Germline CDR1 reads MNHEY; CDR2 reads SVGEGT. The V gene lost 4 bases and the J gene lost 7 bases, with 11 bases spanning the gap. CDR3 nucleotides: TGTGCCAGCAGTTTCAGGATCCGAGAGCAGTACTTC. Translated: CASSFRIREQYF.

V is TRBV25-1 and J is TRBJ1-1, with no clear D. Germline assignment: CDR1 MGHDK and CDR2 SYGVNS. The V end lost 8 bases, the J end lost 0 bases, and 7 bases lay between the germline ends. The CDR3 has 12 residues. The CDR3 spells CASQTLNTEAFF. The CDR3 coding sequence is TGTGCCAGCCAAACCTTGAACACTGAAGCTTTCTTT.

The V call is TRBV13, the J call TRBJ2-1; D unclear. V lost 1 base and J lost 0, with 10 bases in between. Germline V gene data show CDR1 as PRHDT and CDR2 as FYEKMQ (reference sequence). CDR3 size: 16 residues. Here the CDR3 DNA reads TGTGCCAGCAGCTTAGCAAGGATATCCTCCTACAATGAGCAGTTCTTC. This encodes CASSLARISSYNEQFF.

The V and J genes are TRBV3-1 (or the pseudogene TRBV3-2) and TRBJ2-1, with 10 bases that match TRBD2. The CDR3 is 16 amino acids. Germline values: CDR1 LGHDT, CDR2 YNNKEL (reference sequence). With V trimmed by 4 bases and J by 8 bases, 11 bases remained unmatched. For the CDR3, the DNA is TGTGCCAGCAGCCCCTCGTCCAGCGGGGGGGCCTATGAGCAGTTCTTC. Residues: CASSPSSSGGAYEQFF.

V usage is TRBV3-1 (or the pseudogene TRBV3-2) and J usage is TRBJ2-2, with D unresolved. From germline, CDR1 is LGHDT and CDR2 YNNKEL (reference sequence). The CDR3 is 14 amino acids. Trimming left V 0 bases short and J 6 bases short, with 8 bases between. In nucleotides, the CDR3 is TGTGCCAGCAGCCAAGATCCATACGCCGGGGAGCTGTTTTTT. This codes for CASSQDPYAGELFF.

The chain couples TRBV6-1 to TRBJ1-4; 9 bases agree with TRBD1. Per the germline V gene, CDR1 is MNHNS and CDR2 is SASEGT. The CDR3 loop spans 23 amino acids. Losses at the gene ends were 1 base for V and 4 bases for J; bases not matched to a gene: 25. The CDR3 DNA reads as TGTGCCAGCAGTGAAGTGGGTCCCGGAAATACAGGGGGCGCGGTAATGAATAATGAAAAACTGTTTTTT. Translated: CASSEVGPGNTGGAVMNNEKLFF.

The chain links TRBV2 to TRBJ1-1; D gene uncertain. This CDR3 has 13 amino acids. Between the trimmed V and J ends, which lost 6 bases and 1 base, there was a span of 9 bases. Germline assignment: CDR1 SNHLY and CDR2 FYNNEI. The CDR3 DNA sequence: TGTGCCAGCAGGATCGCCAGGAACACTGAAGCTTTCTTT. As protein: CASRIARNTEAFF.

The chain combines TRBV2 with TRBJ1-2; TRBD1 aligns across 8 bases. This CDR3 has 14 amino acids. Germline V gene data show CDR1 as SNHLY and CDR2 as FYNNEI. V trimming: 2 bases; J trimming: 4 bases; junction bases outside the gene matches: 3. This CDR3 reads CASSEQGAVYGYTF. Written as DNA, the CDR3 is TGTGCCAGCAGTGAACAGGGGGCAGTCTATGGCTACACCTTC.

This clone appeared a few times. This CDR3 is CSVGTGATGNTIYF. The CDR3 DNA is TGCAGCGTGGGGACAGGGGCAACTGGAAACACCATATATTTT. The chain uses TRBV29-1 and TRBJ1-3, with 10 bases fitting TRBD1. CDR3 length: 14 residues. Germline V gives CDR1 SQVTM, CDR2 ANQGSEA. V lost 6 bases and J lost 2; bases outside the gene matches: 4.

This chain connects TRBV5-6 to TRBJ1-2; no clear D. The V end lost 1 base, the J end lost 5 bases, and 9 bases lay between the germline ends. The CDR3 spans 13 residues. Germline CDR1 SGHDT, CDR2 YYEEEE. CDR3 sequence reads: CASSLRRIYGYTF. The CDR3, as DNA: TGTGCCAGCAGCTTGAGACGTATTTATGGCTACACCTTC.

The V call is TRBV2, the J call TRBJ2-2; tentatively, D is TRBD2 (5 bases). There are 12 residues in the CDR3. V was cut by 5 bases and J by 8 bases, with 9 bases left in between. Germline V gene sequence: CDR1 SNHLY, CDR2 FYNNEI. This CDR3 reads CASSQTGGELFF. The CDR3, as DNA: TGTGCCAGCAGTCAGACGGGGGGGGAGCTGTTTTTT.

The J gene is TRBJ1-6, the V gene TRBV27; a possible D gene is TRBD1 (6 bases). This CDR3 comprises 12 residues. Trimming left V 6 bases short and J 7 bases short, with 7 bases between. Germline CDR1 is MNHEY and CDR2 is SMNVEV (reference sequence). Here the CDR3 DNA reads TGTGCCAGCAGGGACAGAAATTCACCCCTCCACTTT. Translation: CASRDRNSPLHF.

V gene TRBV15 combines with J gene TRBJ2-7, with D possibly being TRBD1 (5 bases). CDR1 is LNHNV and CDR2 is YYDKDF in the germline V gene (reference sequence). CDR3 size: 15 residues. With 1 base removed from V and 4 bases from J, the gap between germline ends came to 14 bases. Written as DNA, the CDR3 is TGTGCCACCAGCAGAGGGGCAGGGAAGGGGTACGAGCAGTACTTC. Translation: CATSRGAGKGYEQYF.

V usage is TRBV27 and J usage is TRBJ2-5; D may be TRBD2 (5 bases). Germline V lookup: CDR1 MNHEY, CDR2 SMNVEV (reference sequence). Trimming stripped 5 bases from V and 2 bases from J, with 9 bases between. The CDR3 contains 13 residues. In DNA form, the CDR3 reads TGTGCCAGCAGTCTCCGGGAACAAGAGACCCAGTACTTC. This gives the protein CASSLREQETQYF.